This TCR beta chain was documented in a study of blood T cell repertoires in COVID-19. Looking at the study overall: COVID-19 samples from acute and convalescent phases originated in the United States, Italy and Spain.

Profiling relied on immunoSEQ multiplex PCR, and the TCRdb table lists in-frame clones only, not all of them. This sample carries approximately 41,000 clones, approximately 91% of them seen once, and the ten largest clones take under 25%. In germline, CDR1 is SGHTA, CDR2 FQGNSA. This CDR3 contains 14 residues. V lost 2 bases and J lost 2; bases outside the gene matches: 2. The chain links TRBV7-2 to TRBJ2-7; 8 bases agree with TRBD2. This sequence was found in a man between 50 and 59 years old with active COVID-19. The sample taken for sequencing was peripheral blood. CDR3 nucleotides: TGTGCCAGCAGCTTAACTAGCGGACCCTACGAGCAGTACTTC. Translation gives CASSLTSGPYEQYF.